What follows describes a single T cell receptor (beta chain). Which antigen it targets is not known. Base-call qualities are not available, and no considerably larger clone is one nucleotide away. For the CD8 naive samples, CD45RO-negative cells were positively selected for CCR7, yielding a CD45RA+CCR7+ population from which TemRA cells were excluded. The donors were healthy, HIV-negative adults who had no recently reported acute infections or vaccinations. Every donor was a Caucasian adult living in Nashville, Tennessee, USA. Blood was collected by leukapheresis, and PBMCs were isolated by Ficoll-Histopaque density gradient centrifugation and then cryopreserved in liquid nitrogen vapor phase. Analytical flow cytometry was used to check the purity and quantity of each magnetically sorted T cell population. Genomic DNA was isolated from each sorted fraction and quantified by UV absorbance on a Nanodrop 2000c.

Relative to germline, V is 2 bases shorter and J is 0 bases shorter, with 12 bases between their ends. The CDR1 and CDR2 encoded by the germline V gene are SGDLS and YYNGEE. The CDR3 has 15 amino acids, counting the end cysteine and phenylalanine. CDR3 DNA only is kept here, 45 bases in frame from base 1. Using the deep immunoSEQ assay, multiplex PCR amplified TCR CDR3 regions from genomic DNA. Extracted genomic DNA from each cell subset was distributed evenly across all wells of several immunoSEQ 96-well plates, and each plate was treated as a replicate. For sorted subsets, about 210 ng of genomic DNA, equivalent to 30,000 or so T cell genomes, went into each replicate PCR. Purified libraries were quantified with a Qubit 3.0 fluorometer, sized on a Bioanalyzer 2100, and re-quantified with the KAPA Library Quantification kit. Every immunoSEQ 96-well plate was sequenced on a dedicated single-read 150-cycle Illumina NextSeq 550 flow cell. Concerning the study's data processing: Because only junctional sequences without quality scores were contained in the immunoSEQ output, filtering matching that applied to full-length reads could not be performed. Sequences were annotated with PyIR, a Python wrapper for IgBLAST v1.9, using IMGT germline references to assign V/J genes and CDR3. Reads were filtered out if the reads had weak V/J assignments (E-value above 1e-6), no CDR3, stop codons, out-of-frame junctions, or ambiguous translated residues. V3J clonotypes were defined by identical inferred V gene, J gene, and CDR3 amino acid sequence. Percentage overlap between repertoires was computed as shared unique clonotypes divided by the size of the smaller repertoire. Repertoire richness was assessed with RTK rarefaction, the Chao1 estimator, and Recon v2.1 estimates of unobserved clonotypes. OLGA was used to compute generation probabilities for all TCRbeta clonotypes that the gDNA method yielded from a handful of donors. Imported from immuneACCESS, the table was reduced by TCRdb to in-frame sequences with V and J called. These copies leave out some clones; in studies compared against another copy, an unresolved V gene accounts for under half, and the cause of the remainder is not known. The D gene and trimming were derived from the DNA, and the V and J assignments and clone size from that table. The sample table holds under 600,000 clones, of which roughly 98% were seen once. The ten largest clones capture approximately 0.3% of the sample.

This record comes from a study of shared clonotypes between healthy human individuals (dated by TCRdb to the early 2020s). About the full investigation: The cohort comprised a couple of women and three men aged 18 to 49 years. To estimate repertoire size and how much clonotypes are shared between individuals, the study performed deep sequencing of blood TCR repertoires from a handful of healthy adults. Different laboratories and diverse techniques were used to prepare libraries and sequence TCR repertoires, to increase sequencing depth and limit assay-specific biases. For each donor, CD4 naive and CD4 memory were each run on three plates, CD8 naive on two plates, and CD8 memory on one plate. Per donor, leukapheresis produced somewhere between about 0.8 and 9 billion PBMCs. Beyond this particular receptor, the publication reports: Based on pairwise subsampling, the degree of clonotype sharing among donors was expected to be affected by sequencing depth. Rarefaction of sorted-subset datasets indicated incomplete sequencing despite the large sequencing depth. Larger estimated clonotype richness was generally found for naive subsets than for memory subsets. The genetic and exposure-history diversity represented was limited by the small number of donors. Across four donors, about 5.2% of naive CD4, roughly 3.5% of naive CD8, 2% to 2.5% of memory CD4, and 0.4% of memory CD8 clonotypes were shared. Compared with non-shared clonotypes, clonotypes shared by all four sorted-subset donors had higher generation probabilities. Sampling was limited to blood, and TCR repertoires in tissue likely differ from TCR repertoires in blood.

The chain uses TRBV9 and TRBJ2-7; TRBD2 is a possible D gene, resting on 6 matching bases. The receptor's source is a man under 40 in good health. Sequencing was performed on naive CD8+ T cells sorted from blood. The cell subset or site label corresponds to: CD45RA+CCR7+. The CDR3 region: CASSVGGASSYEQYF. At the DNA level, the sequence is TGTGCCAGCAGCGTGGGCGGGGCGAGCTCCTACGAGCAGTACTTC.